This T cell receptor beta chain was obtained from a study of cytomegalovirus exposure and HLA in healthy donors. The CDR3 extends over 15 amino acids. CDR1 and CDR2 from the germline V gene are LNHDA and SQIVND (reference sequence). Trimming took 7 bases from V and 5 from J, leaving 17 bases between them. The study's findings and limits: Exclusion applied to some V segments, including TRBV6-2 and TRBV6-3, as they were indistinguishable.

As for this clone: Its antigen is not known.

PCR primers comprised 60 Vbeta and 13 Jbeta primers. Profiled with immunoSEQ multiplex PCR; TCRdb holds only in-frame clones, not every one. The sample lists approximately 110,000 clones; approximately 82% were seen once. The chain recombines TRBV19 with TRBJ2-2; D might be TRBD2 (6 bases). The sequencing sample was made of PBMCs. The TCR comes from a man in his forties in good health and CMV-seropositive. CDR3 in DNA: TGTGCCAGTACTCTTGGGGGGAGAACAACCGGGGAGCTGTTTTTT. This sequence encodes CASTLGGRTTGELFF.